This T cell receptor beta chain originates from a study of response to subunit inactivated influenza vaccine. The study's findings and limits: Seasonal influenza vaccination, on each occasion, was suggested by the authors to recruit few new T cells.

A single record per CDR3 protein comes from TCRdb applying MiXCR to the RT-PCR reads. The sample yields more than 700,000 distinct CDR3 sequences, 21% seen once. With V trimmed by 6 bases and J by 4 bases, 6 bases remained unmatched. Germline lookup yields CDR1 MNHEY and CDR2 SVGEGT. This CDR3 spans 14 amino acids. This clonotype occurred once. What it binds is unknown. This specimen was PBMCs from blood, taken 5 to 6 days after vaccination. The receptor's source is a man aged 45-65 years who received an inactivated influenza vaccine. The rearrangement links TRBV6-2 or TRBV6-3 to TRBJ1-5; 7 bases are a match to TRBD1. In DNA, the CDR3 is TGTGCCAGCAGATGGGACAGTTCAAATCAGCCCCAGCATTTT. It is translated as CASRWDSSNQPQHF.